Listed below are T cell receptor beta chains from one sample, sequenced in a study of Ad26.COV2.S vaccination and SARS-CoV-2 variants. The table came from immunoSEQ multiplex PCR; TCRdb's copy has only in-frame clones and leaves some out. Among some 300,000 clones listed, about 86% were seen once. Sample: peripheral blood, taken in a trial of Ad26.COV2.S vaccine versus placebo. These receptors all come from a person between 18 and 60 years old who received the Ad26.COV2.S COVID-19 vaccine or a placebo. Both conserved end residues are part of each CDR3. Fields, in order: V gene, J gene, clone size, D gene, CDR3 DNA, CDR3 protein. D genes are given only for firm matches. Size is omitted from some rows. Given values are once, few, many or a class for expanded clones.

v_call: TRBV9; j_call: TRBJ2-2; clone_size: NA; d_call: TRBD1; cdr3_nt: TGTGCCAGCAGCGGAACAGGGGGCACCGGGGAGCTGTTTTTT; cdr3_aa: CASSGTGGTGELFF
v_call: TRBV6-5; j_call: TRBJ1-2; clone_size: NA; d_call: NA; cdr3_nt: TGTGCCAGCACCCTAAGGGCAGCGAACTATGGCTACACCTTC; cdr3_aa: CASTLRAANYGYTF
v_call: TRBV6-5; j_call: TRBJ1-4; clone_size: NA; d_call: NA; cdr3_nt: TGTGCCAGCAGGACAGGTCCGAATGAAAAACTGTTTTTT; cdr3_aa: CASRTGPNEKLFF
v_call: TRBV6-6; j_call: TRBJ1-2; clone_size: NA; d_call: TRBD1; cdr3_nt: TGTGCCAGCAGAGCCCAGGGGGCTGTACCCTATGGCTACACCTTC; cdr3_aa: CASRAQGAVPYGYTF
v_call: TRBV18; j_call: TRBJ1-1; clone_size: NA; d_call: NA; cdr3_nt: TGTGCCAGCTCATCAACAGGGAACACTGAAGCTTTCTTT; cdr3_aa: CASSSTGNTEAFF
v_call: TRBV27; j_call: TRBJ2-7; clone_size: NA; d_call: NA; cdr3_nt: TGTGCCAGCAGTCCCCAGGGTCCCTACGAGCAGTACTTC; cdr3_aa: CASSPQGPYEQYF
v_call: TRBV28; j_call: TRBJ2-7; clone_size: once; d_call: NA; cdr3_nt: TGTGCCAGCAGTCGTGCCGAAAAACAGGGCCAGCAGTACTTC; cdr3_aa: CASSRAEKQGQQYF
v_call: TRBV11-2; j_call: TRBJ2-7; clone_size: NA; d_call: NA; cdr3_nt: TGTGCCAGCAGCTCAGACCGGGGAGGATTCGGCTACTTC; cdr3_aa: CASSSDRGGFGYF
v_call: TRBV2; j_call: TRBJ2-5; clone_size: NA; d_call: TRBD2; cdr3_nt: TGTGCCACAACTAGCGGGGGGGGATTGGCCGAAGAGACCCAGTACTTC; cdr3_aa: CATTSGGGLAEETQYF
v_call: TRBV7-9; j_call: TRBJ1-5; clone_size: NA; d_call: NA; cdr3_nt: TGTGCCAGCAGCTTAGAGGGTGGTGGGCAGCCCCAGCATTTT; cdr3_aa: CASSLEGGGQPQHF
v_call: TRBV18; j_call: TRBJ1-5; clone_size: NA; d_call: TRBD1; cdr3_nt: TGTGCCAGCTCACGGGAGCCGGGACAGGGTCAGCCCCAGCATTTT; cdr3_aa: CASSREPGQGQPQHF
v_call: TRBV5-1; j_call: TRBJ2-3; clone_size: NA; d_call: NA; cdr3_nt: TGCGCCAGCAGCTCTACCGGGACTGACACAGATACGCAGTATTTT; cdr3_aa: CASSSTGTDTDTQYF